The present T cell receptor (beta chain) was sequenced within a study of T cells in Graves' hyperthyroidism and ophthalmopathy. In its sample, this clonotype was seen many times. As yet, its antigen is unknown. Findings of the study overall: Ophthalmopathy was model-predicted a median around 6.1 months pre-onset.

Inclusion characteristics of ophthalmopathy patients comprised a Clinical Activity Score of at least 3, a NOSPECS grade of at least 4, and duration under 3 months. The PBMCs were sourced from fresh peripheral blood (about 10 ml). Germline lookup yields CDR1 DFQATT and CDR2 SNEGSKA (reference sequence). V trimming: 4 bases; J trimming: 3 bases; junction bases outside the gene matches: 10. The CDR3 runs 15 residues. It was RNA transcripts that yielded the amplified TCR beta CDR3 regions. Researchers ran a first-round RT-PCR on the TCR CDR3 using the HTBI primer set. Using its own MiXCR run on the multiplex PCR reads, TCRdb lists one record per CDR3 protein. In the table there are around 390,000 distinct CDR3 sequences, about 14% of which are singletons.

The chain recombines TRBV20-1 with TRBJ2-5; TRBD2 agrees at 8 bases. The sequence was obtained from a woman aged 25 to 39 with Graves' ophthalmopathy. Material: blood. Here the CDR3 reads CSAKAGGNSEETQYF. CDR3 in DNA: TGCAGTGCTAAGGCGGGGGGTAACTCCGAAGAGACCCAGTACTTC.